This entry lists 14 T cell receptor beta chains sequenced from one sample in a study of EBV T-cell therapy then PD-1 blockade in nasopharyngeal carcinoma. This table comes from immunoSEQ multiplex PCR, and its TCRdb copy is limited to in-frame clones, with some not included. This sample carries fewer than 25,000 clones, 84% of them seen once, and the ten largest clones take roughly 30%. Treatment: AdE1-LMPpoly-expanded autologous EBV-specific T-cell therapy followed by anti-PD-1 nivolumab. Which antigens these TCRs recognize remains unknown. Sequencing was performed on CD8+ T cells from blood, taken at roughly day 67 from a patient whose treatment included autologous EBV-specific T cells and nivolumab. All receptors come from a man aged 40-49 years with nasopharyngeal carcinoma.

V usage is TRBV7-6 and J usage is TRBJ2-3; TRBD2 agrees at 7 bases. The germline V gene has CDR1 SGHVS and CDR2 FNYEAQ. V lost 5 bases, J lost 0 bases, and 11 bases stayed unmatched. The CDR3 has 17 amino acids. The CDR3 DNA follows: TGTGCCAGCAGCCCCCGCCGGGAGGATGCTAGCACAGATACGCAGTATTTT. This codes for CASSPRREDASTDTQYF.

The CDR3 coding sequence is TGTGCCAGCAGTGAATTCCATCATCCGCGTCCCCAGCATTTT. This translates into CASSEFHHPRPQHF. This chain links TRBV6-1 with TRBJ1-5; D gene ambiguous. The germline V gene encodes CDR1 MNHNS and CDR2 SASEGT. The CDR3 length is 14 residues. Trimming took 2 bases from V and 10 from J, leaving 15 bases between them.

The rearrangement uses TRBV7-8 and TRBJ1-1, with D perhaps matching TRBD1 (6 bases). Trimming took 5 bases from V and 1 from J, leaving 14 bases between them. The CDR3 consists of 15 residues. Germline CDR1 is SGHVS and CDR2 is FQNEAQ. The DNA of the CDR3 is TGTGCCAGCAGCCCCCGGTTGGGGGCGAACACTGAAGCTTTCTTT. This codes for CASSPRLGANTEAFF.

The rearrangement uses TRBV9 and TRBJ1-1; D gene unclear. Trimming removed 0 bases at V and 5 bases at J, with 11 bases between. The CDR3 sequence is 14 residues long. From germline, CDR1 is SGDLS and CDR2 YYNGEE. In DNA, the CDR3 is TGTGCCAGCAGCGTAGTCGGGGTGGGGACTGAAGCTTTCTTT. This translates into CASSVVGVGTEAFF.

The V call is TRBV25-1, the J call TRBJ2-7, with 7 nucleotides matching TRBD1. After removal of 7 bases from V and 6 bases from J, the junction contained 12 bases not matched to a gene. The CDR3 contains 14 residues. Germline V lookup: CDR1 MGHDK, CDR2 SYGVNS. Written as DNA, the CDR3 is TGTGCCAGCAAGAACGGACAGGATTTTGGCGAGCAGTACTTC. The encoded protein is CASKNGQDFGEQYF.

The V and J genes are TRBV27 and TRBJ1-1; D may be TRBD1 (5 bases). CDR1 is MNHEY, CDR2 SMNVEV, per germline (reference sequence). V was trimmed by 2 bases and J by 6 bases, leaving 10 bases between them. The CDR3 runs to 13 residues. The CDR3, as DNA: TGTGCCAGCAGTTTACGCAGGGACGCTGAAGCTTTCTTT. It specifies CASSLRRDAEAFF.

The CDR3 DNA reads as TGCGCCAGCAGTCGAGGACGGGGCGACTATGGCTACACCTTC. It translates to CASSRGRGDYGYTF. The chain links TRBV4-1 to TRBJ1-2; TRBD1 might be the D (5 bases). Germline CDR1 MGHRA, CDR2 YSYEKL. Trimming took off 6 bases at V and 3 bases at J, with 14 bases between the two ends. The CDR3 sequence is 14 residues long.

The CDR3 loop reads CASSHRGLQYF. CDR3 sequence (DNA): TGTGCCAGCAGCCACAGGGGGCTCCAGTACTTC. The chain carries TRBV6-2 or TRBV6-3 and TRBJ2-7; 9 bases are shared with TRBD1. V lost 6 bases to trimming and J lost 10 bases; unmatched junction nucleotides: 4. The CDR3 totals 11 residues. Germline CDR1 MNHEY, CDR2 SVGEGT.

The chain joins TRBV7-8 to TRBJ1-6; 7 bases match TRBD1. CDR3 size: 15 residues. V lost 5 bases and J lost 5; bases outside the gene matches: 6. Germline V gene sequence: CDR1 SGHVS, CDR2 FQNEAQ. The CDR3 DNA follows: TGTGCCAGCAGCCTCAAGACAGGGAATAATTCACCCCTCCACTTT. Amino acids: CASSLKTGNNSPLHF.

The chain couples TRBV13 to TRBJ2-7, with D unclear. The length of the CDR3 is 14 residues. Trimming removed 3 bases at V and 0 bases at J, with 9 bases between. Germline V lookup: CDR1 PRHDT, CDR2 FYEKMQ (reference sequence). The CDR3 nucleotides read TGTGCCAGCAGCTTGGGAAGTGGCTCCTACGAGCAGTACTTC. It is translated as CASSLGSGSYEQYF.

By frequency in the sample, this clone is medium-sized. This same CDR3 is encoded by further DNA sequences in the sample. This chain links TRBV19 with TRBJ1-1; D perhaps matches TRBD1 (5 bases). Germline V gene sequence: CDR1 LNHDA, CDR2 SQIVND (reference sequence). Between the trimmed V and J ends, which lost 0 bases and 4 bases, there was a span of 6 bases. The CDR3 sequence is 13 residues long. This chain's CDR3 is CASSIEGGTEAFF. The DNA of the CDR3 is TGTGCCAGTAGTATAGAGGGGGGCACTGAAGCTTTCTTT. Together with reference TRBV19 and TRBJ1-1, the CDR3 gives the full variable domain: DGGITQSPKYLFRKEGQNVTLSCEQNLNHDAMYWYRQDPGQGLRLIYYSQIVNDFQKGDIAEGYSVSREKKESFPLTVTSAQKNPTAFYLCASSIEGGTEAFFGQGTRLTVV.

This rearrangement joins TRBV7-3 to TRBJ1-6; 7 nucleotides agree with TRBD1. The CDR3 is 15 amino acids. J was trimmed by 4 bases and V by 4 bases; bases with no gene match: 4. CDR1 and CDR2 (germline): SGHTA, FQGTGA. The CDR3 region is CASSSPGQYNSPLHF. The CDR3 DNA is TGTGCCAGCAGCTCACCGGGACAGTATAATTCACCCCTCCACTTT.

This chain connects TRBV7-8 to TRBJ1-2; D is uncertain. The CDR3 runs to 13 residues. Germline loops: CDR1 SGHVS, CDR2 FQNEAQ. The V and J ends lost 2 bases and 4 bases respectively, with 8 bases between them. The CDR3 loop is CASSLPRAYGYTF. The CDR3 nucleotides read TGTGCCAGCAGCTTACCGCGGGCCTATGGCTACACCTTC. Full variable domain (missing parts from reference TRBV7-8 and TRBJ1-2): GAGVSQSPRYKVAKRGQDVALRCDPISGHVSLFWYQQALGQGPEFLTYFQNEAQLDKSGLPSDRFFAERPEGSVSTLKIQRTQQEDSAVYLCASSLPRAYGYTFGSGTRLTVV.

J is TRBJ2-5 and V is TRBV19, with 7 bases identical to TRBD2. The CDR3 sequence is 16 residues long. Germline V gives CDR1 LNHDA, CDR2 SQIVND (reference sequence). The V segment lost 8 bases and the J segment 1 base; nucleotides outside the gene matches: 13. The DNA of the CDR3 is TGTGCCAGTTCCCTAAGCGGGGTCGGAGGCCAAGAGACCCAGTACTTC. This translates into CASSLSGVGGQETQYF. The entire variable domain, with the rest obtained from reference TRBV19 and TRBJ2-5, is as follows: DGGITQSPKYLFRKEGQNVTLSCEQNLNHDAMYWYRQDPGQGLRLIYYSQIVNDFQKGDIAEGYSVSREKKESFPLTVTSAQKNPTAFYLCASSLSGVGGQETQYFGPGTRLLVL.